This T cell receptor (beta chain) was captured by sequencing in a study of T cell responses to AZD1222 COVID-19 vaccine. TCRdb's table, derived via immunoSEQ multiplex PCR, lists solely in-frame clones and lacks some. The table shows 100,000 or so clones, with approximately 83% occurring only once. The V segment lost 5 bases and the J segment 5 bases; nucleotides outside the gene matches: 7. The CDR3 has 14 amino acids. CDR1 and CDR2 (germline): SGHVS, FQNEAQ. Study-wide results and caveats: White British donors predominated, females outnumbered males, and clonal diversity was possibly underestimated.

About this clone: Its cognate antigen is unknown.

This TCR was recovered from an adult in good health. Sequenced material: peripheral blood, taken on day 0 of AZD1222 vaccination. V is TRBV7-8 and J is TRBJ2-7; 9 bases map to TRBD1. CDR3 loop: CASSRGQGMDEQYF. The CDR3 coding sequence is TGTGCCAGCAGCCGGGGACAGGGAATGGACGAGCAGTACTTC.